Listed below are T cell receptor beta chains from one sample, sequenced in a study of type 1 and type 2 diabetes patients. One entry per CDR3 protein results from TCRdb running MiXCR on the multiplex PCR reads. The sample holds 250,000 to 300,000 distinct CDR3 sequences, around 47% seen once. Sequencing was performed on peripheral blood mononuclear cells (PBMCs). These receptors all come from a man between 18 and 29 years old with type 2 diabetes. The CDR3 runs from the conserved cysteine through the conserved F or W. D genes are given only for firm matches. Clone sizes are given selectively: once, few, many, or a class where the clone is expanded.

16	TRBV4-2	TRBJ2-7	few	TRBD2	TGTGCCAGCAGCCAAGCGGGCGAAGCGGGAGCCTACGAGCAGTACTTC	CASSQAGEAGAYEQYF
12	TRBV20-1	TRBJ2-5	few	TRBD2	TGCAGTGCCCTGGGGCGGGGGGGGACCCAGTACTTC	CSALGRGGTQYF
13	TRBV27	TRBJ2-5	NA	TRBD2	TGTGCCAGCAGGACTAGCGCTGGTGAGACCCAGTACTTC	CASRTSAGETQYF
16	TRBV9	TRBJ2-5	NA	TRBD1	TGTGCCAGCAGTACCTGGACAGGGGGCCTCCAAGAGACCCAGTACTTC	CASSTWTGGLQETQYF
16	TRBV2	TRBJ2-3	few	TRBD1	TGTGCCAGCAGTCGATCCCCGGGACAGACCACAGATACGCAGTATTTT	CASSRSPGQTTDTQYF
12	TRBV20-1	TRBJ2-1	once	NA	TGCAGTGCTTGGGACTCCTACAATGAGCAGTTCTTC	CSAWDSYNEQFF
15	TRBV7-2	TRBJ2-1	NA	NA	TGTGCCAGCAGCCTTGGGGCAGGGATCTACAATGAGCAGTTCTTC	CASSLGAGIYNEQFF
14	TRBV19	TRBJ2-7	NA	NA	TGTGCCAGTAGTATTTCTAGGACCTCCTACGAGCAGTACTTC	CASSISRTSYEQYF
12	TRBV29-1	TRBJ2-7	NA	NA	TGCAGCGTTGCAGTCGGGACCTACGAGCAGTACTTC	CSVAVGTYEQYF
14	TRBV6-6	TRBJ2-1	NA	TRBD2	TGTGCCAGCAGTCCTAGCGGTGTCTACAATGAGCAGTTCTTC	CASSPSGVYNEQFF
14	TRBV4-1	TRBJ2-7	NA	NA	TGCGCCAGCAGCCAAGTCCCAGGTAACGACGAGCAGTACTTC	CASSQVPGNDEQYF
16	TRBV30	TRBJ2-6	NA	NA	TGTGCCTGGAGTTCCCCCGGGGGATCTGGGGCCAACGTCCTGACTTTC	CAWSSPGGSGANVLTF
15	TRBV19	TRBJ2-3	NA	NA	TGTGTCAGTAGTACGGACAGACGAGCCGCAGATACGCAGTATTTT	CVSSTDRRAADTQYF
12	TRBV2	TRBJ2-1	NA	NA	TGTGCCAGCAGGACTCTAGGGAGTGAGCAGTTCTTC	CASRTLGSEQFF
11	TRBV6-2/TRBV6-3	TRBJ2-7	NA	NA	TGTGCCAGCAGTTATATCTACGAGCAGTACTTC	CASSYIYEQYF
14	TRBV19	TRBJ2-1	few	NA	TGTGCCAGTAAGGCAAAGAGCTCCTACAATGAGCAGTTCTTC	CASKAKSSYNEQFF
12	TRBV20-1	TRBJ1-2	NA	NA	TGCAGTGCGTCATTCCGGTTGGGGGGCTACACCTTC	CSASFRLGGYTF
14	TRBV10-3	TRBJ2-3	NA	NA	TGTGCCATCAGTGAGCGGGGCAACACAGATACGCAGTATTTT	CAISERGNTDTQYF
15	TRBV15	TRBJ1-4	NA	NA	TGTGCCACCAGCAGAGATCGGGGGGACTATGAAAAACTGTTTTTT	CATSRDRGDYEKLFF
15	TRBV27	TRBJ2-1	few	NA	TGTGCCAGCAGTTGGACTTTGAGCTCCTACAATGAGCAGTTCTTC	CASSWTLSSYNEQFF
15	TRBV7-3	TRBJ2-3	few	TRBD2	TGTGCCAGCAGCTTAGGACTAGCGGTACCAGATACGCAGTATTTT	CASSLGLAVPDTQYF
13	TRBV6-6	TRBJ2-1	NA	NA	TGTGCCAGCAGTTCCCTTGGCTACAATGAGCAGTTCTTC	CASSSLGYNEQFF
14	TRBV30	TRBJ2-3	NA	NA	TGTGCCTGGAGTACGGTAGCGGTACAGGATACGCAGTATTTT	CAWSTVAVQDTQYF
14	TRBV14	TRBJ1-2	many	NA	TGTGCCAGCAGCCAGGAAACAGGGAGGAATGGCTACACCTTC	CASSQETGRNGYTF
15	TRBV6-6	TRBJ1-4	NA	NA	TGTGCCAGCAGTTACGTCCAGGTGATTAATGAAAAACTGTTTTTT	CASSYVQVINEKLFF
15	TRBV19	TRBJ2-7	many	TRBD1	TGTGCCAGTAGTATCGGGACAGGCGAGCTAAACGAGCAGTACTTC	CASSIGTGELNEQYF
16	TRBV10-3	TRBJ1-2	NA	NA	TGTGCCATCAACCGAGGGACGGGGCCGGATCCGGATGGCTACACCTTC	CAINRGTGPDPDGYTF